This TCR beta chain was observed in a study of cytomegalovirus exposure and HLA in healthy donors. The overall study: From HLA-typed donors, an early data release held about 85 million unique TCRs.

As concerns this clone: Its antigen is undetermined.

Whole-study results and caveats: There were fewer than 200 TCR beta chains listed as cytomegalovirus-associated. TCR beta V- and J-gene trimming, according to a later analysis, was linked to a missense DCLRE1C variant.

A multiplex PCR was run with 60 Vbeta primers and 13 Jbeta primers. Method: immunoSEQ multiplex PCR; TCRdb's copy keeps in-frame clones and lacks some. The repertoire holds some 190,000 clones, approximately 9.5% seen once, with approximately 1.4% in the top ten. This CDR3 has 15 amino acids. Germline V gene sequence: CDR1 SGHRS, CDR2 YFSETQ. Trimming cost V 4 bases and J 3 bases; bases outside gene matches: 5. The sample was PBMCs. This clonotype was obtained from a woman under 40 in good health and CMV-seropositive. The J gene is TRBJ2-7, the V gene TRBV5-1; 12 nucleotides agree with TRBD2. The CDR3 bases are TGCGCCAGCAGCAGACTAGCGGGAGCGGTCTACGAGCAGTACTTC. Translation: CASSRLAGAVYEQYF.